Listed here are 30 T cell receptor beta chains from one sample, sequenced in a study of blood T cell repertoires in COVID-19. Sequenced by immunoSEQ multiplex PCR; TCRdb stores in-frame clones only, minus some. The sample includes some 50,000 clones, around 81% of them seen just once. Specimen: peripheral blood. The receptors shown here come from a human donor in a cohort sampled during active COVID-19.

The chain has TRBV12-3 or TRBV12-4 and TRBJ1-2; no clear D. There are 13 residues in the CDR3. Trimming shortened V by 5 bases and J by 1 base, and 8 bases separated the two germline ends. The DNA for the CDR3 is TGTGCCAGCAGTCTTAGGAGTAACTATGGCTACACCTTC. Translating gives CASSLRSNYGYTF.

The V and J genes are TRBV19 and TRBJ2-4, with TRBD2 matching over 7 bases. Per the germline V gene, CDR1 is LNHDA and CDR2 is SQIVND (reference sequence). The J segment lost 1 base and the V segment lost 5 bases, leaving 5 bases of the junction unmatched. This CDR3 region has 15 residues. This chain's CDR3 is CASSSPGGAKNIQYF. In nucleotides, the CDR3 is TGTGCCAGTAGTTCCCCCGGGGGGGCCAAAAACATTCAGTACTTC.

This clone was seen only once. This chain links TRBV18 with TRBJ2-7, with D possibly matching TRBD2 (5 bases). CDR3 size: 16 residues. The germline V gene has CDR1 KGHSH and CDR2 LQKENI. The V gene lost 3 bases and the J gene lost 6 bases, with 21 bases spanning the gap. CDR3: CASSPRAGYGESEQYF. The CDR3 DNA sequence: TGTGCCAGCTCACCGAGGGCCGGGTATGGGGAAAGCGAGCAGTACTTC.

The rearrangement uses TRBV27 and TRBJ2-7; 8 nucleotides line up with TRBD1. Germline V gives CDR1 MNHEY, CDR2 SMNVEV (reference sequence). V lost 6 bases, J lost 5 bases, and 9 bases stayed unmatched. This CDR3 is 14 amino acids long. CDR3 sequence (DNA): TGTGCCAGCAGGCTGACAGGGGTCCTCCACGAGCAGTACTTC. Protein: CASRLTGVLHEQYF.

The chain links TRBV5-1 to TRBJ1-2; D gene unclear. Trimming took 4 bases from V and 2 from J, leaving 12 bases between them. Germline CDR1 reads SGHRS; CDR2 reads YFSETQ. The CDR3 runs 14 residues. This chain's CDR3 is CASSLFQLNYGYTF. CDR3 DNA: TGCGCCAGCAGCCTCTTTCAACTCAACTATGGCTACACCTTC.

This clone was counted a few times. The rearrangement joins TRBV19 to TRBJ1-2, with 7 nucleotides matching TRBD1. Germline CDR1 reads LNHDA; CDR2 reads SQIVND (reference sequence). The junction had 18 bases not matched to a gene; V was cut back by 7 bases and J by 1 base. The CDR3 is 18 residues long. CDR3 sequence: CASTPLPLQDRLNYGYTF. The CDR3 region has the DNA TGTGCCAGTACCCCACTCCCTCTTCAGGACAGGCTTAACTATGGCTACACCTTC. The whole variable domain, remainder taken from reference TRBV19 and TRBJ1-2, is DGGITQSPKYLFRKEGQNVTLSCEQNLNHDAMYWYRQDPGQGLRLIYYSQIVNDFQKGDIAEGYSVSREKKESFPLTVTSAQKNPTAFYLCASTPLPLQDRLNYGYTFGSGTRLTVV.

This clone has more than one count but fewer than ten. Here the CDR3 reads CASSLYRVRSNQPQHF. The CDR3 DNA sequence: TGTGCCAGCAGTTTATACAGGGTTAGGAGCAATCAGCCCCAGCATTTT. This chain links TRBV28 with TRBJ1-5, with TRBD1 as a possible D gene (6 bases). Per the germline V gene, CDR1 is MDHEN and CDR2 is SYDVKM. The CDR3 spans 16 residues. Trimming took off 1 base at V and 1 base at J, with 11 bases between the two ends.

This clone was observed a handful of times. V is TRBV5-1 and J is TRBJ2-2; 7 bases align to TRBD2. Trimming took 5 bases from V and 0 from J; bases not matched to a gene: 4. This CDR3 comprises 15 residues. Germline CDR1 and CDR2: SGHRS and YFSETQ. The CDR3 here is CASSLRGANTGELFF. CDR3 sequence (DNA): TGCGCCAGCAGTCTTCGGGGGGCGAACACCGGGGAGCTGTTTTTT.

The chain is built from TRBV4-2 and TRBJ2-7, with a tentative D call TRBD1 (5 bases). Trimming cost V 1 base and J 2 bases, with 9 bases left between them. Germline V lookup: CDR1 LGHNA, CDR2 YNFKEQ. The CDR3 is made up of 14 amino acids. This CDR3 reads CASSQGGPPYEQYF. The CDR3, as DNA: TGTGCCAGCAGCCAAGGGGGCCCTCCCTACGAGCAGTACTTC.

This clone showed up just once. The V call is TRBV18, the J call TRBJ1-3; D gene unclear. V was pared by 3 bases and J by 0 bases, with 9 bases between. The CDR3 is made up of 15 amino acids. The V gene's germline CDR1 is KGHSH and CDR2 LQKENI. The CDR3 is CASSPREASGNTIYF. The DNA for the CDR3 is TGTGCCAGCTCACCTCGGGAGGCCTCTGGAAACACCATATATTTT.

This clone was detected once. The chain combines TRBV7-9 with TRBJ2-7; 9 positions agree with TRBD1. The CDR3 consists of 18 residues. V shed 5 bases and J 1 base; nucleotides not matched to a gene: 15. Germline V gene lookup returns CDR1 SEHNR and CDR2 FQNEAQ (reference sequence). For the CDR3, the DNA is TGTGCCAGCAGCCACCGGGACAGGGACACTAAGGTTTCCTACGAGCAGTACTTC. This translates into CASSHRDRDTKVSYEQYF.

The V and J genes are TRBV27 and TRBJ1-2; 8 bases line up with TRBD1. Trimming removed 8 bases from V and 7 bases from J; junction bases left unmatched: 15. Germline-derived CDR1 and CDR2 are MNHEY and SMNVEV (reference sequence). This CDR3 has 15 residues. The CDR3 loop reads CASRPPQGVDRGYTF. Written as DNA, the CDR3 is TGTGCCAGCCGTCCCCCACAGGGGGTGGATCGTGGCTACACCTTC.

This clone came up once. The chain carries TRBV5-1 and TRBJ1-2; TRBD1 aligns across 8 bases. The CDR3 spans 15 residues. The V segment lost 0 bases and the J segment 6 bases; nucleotides outside the gene matches: 7. Germline CDR1 and CDR2: SGHRS and YFSETQ. This chain's CDR3 is CASSLDGQGGDGYTF. The CDR3 nucleotides are TGCGCCAGCAGCTTGGACGGACAGGGAGGGGATGGCTACACCTTC.

V gene TRBV7-2 combines with J gene TRBJ2-6; no reliable D call. This CDR3 region has 16 residues. The germline V gene encodes CDR1 SGHTA and CDR2 FQGNSA. V was trimmed by 5 bases and J by 0 bases, leaving 11 bases between them. The CDR3 DNA is TGTGCCAGCAGCCTTCCGGTTCACTCTGGGGCCAACGTCCTGACTTTC. Amino acids: CASSLPVHSGANVLTF.

This clone came up a few times. The chain joins TRBV9 to TRBJ1-2, with 8 positions matching TRBD1. Trimming removed 4 bases from V and 3 bases from J; junction bases left unmatched: 8. The CDR3 has 15 amino acids. Germline assignment: CDR1 SGDLS and CDR2 YYNGEE. The CDR3 DNA follows: TGTGCCAGCAGCTCCCAAAACAGGGGGGACTATGGCTACACCTTC. This codes for CASSSQNRGDYGYTF.

V is TRBV5-1 and J is TRBJ2-1; 7 nucleotides match TRBD2. This CDR3 has 13 amino acids. Germline assignment: CDR1 SGHRS and CDR2 YFSETQ. Trimming removed 8 bases from V and 4 bases from J; junction bases left unmatched: 6. The chain's CDR3 is CASSTGGYNEQFF. The CDR3 nucleotides are TGCGCCAGTTCCACCGGGGGGTACAATGAGCAGTTCTTC.

This clone was counted a single time. This chain uses TRBV28 with TRBJ2-7; tentatively, D is TRBD1 (5 bases). The CDR3 runs 15 residues. Germline CDR1 MDHEN, CDR2 SYDVKM. Trimming stripped 2 bases from V and 5 bases from J, with 16 bases between. The CDR3 sequence: CASSLPSRESHEQYF. In nucleotides, the CDR3 is TGTGCCAGCAGTTTACCCTCCAGGGAATCTCACGAGCAGTACTTC.

This chain links TRBV11-2 with TRBJ2-7, with a possible D match to TRBD2 (5 bases). The CDR3 is 14 amino acids. Trimming stripped 0 bases from V and 7 bases from J, with 13 bases between. Germline V lookup: CDR1 SGHAT, CDR2 FQNNGV. CDR3 sequence reads: CASSLEGAPGEQYF. The DNA of the CDR3 is TGTGCCAGCAGCTTAGAGGGTGCCCCGGGAGAGCAGTACTTC.

The V call is TRBV7-2, the J call TRBJ1-6, with 7 bases aligning to TRBD1. V trimming: 4 bases; J trimming: 9 bases; junction bases outside the gene matches: 6. The CDR3 contains 14 residues. Looked up from germline, CDR1 is SGHTA and CDR2 is FQGNSA. Here the CDR3 reads CASSSATGVSPLHF. The CDR3 region has the DNA TGTGCCAGCAGCTCAGCAACAGGGGTTTCACCCCTCCACTTT.

The rearrangement uses TRBV7-2 and TRBJ2-7, with D possibly matching TRBD2 (5 bases). The CDR3 spans 14 residues. Germline-derived CDR1 and CDR2 are SGHTA and FQGNSA. Trimming pared 3 bases from V and 3 bases from J, leaving 12 bases between. The CDR3 spells CASSFDGDFYEQYF. The CDR3 DNA sequence: TGTGCCAGCAGCTTTGACGGGGATTTCTACGAGCAGTACTTC.

The chain is built from TRBV5-8 and TRBJ1-2; 9 bases agree with TRBD1. Germline V gives CDR1 SGHTS, CDR2 YDEGEE. CDR3 size: 14 residues. After removal of 0 bases from V and 5 bases from J, the junction contained 2 bases not matched to a gene. CDR3 in amino acids: CASSLVTGGYGYTF. In nucleotides, the CDR3 is TGTGCCAGCAGCTTGGTGACAGGGGGGTATGGCTACACCTTC.

This chain links TRBV11-2 with TRBJ2-7; no reliable D call. V was clipped by 1 base and J by 7 bases, with 11 bases between them. This CDR3 comprises 13 residues. Germline CDR1 SGHAT, CDR2 FQNNGV. The CDR3 DNA sequence: TGTGCCAGCAGCTTAGGGGCCCCTCGGGAGCAGTACTTC. Residues: CASSLGAPREQYF.

V gene TRBV5-1 combines with J gene TRBJ2-5, with D maybe TRBD2 (5 bases). With 4 bases removed from V and 1 base from J, the gap between germline ends came to 20 bases. This CDR3 spans 17 amino acids. Germline CDR1 reads SGHRS; CDR2 reads YFSETQ. The CDR3 protein is CASSLSGSPTAQETQYF. CDR3 bases: TGCGCCAGCAGCCTCTCTGGGAGCCCCACCGCCCAAGAGACCCAGTACTTC.

The chain joins TRBV2 to TRBJ2-2; D is uncertain. With 4 bases removed from V and 4 bases from J, the gap between germline ends came to 10 bases. Germline V gene data show CDR1 as SNHLY and CDR2 as FYNNEI. The length of the CDR3 is 14 residues. The CDR3 loop is CASSGVFRTGELFF. In nucleotides, the CDR3 is TGTGCCAGCAGTGGCGTCTTTCGCACCGGGGAGCTGTTTTTT.

The J gene is TRBJ1-5, the V gene TRBV15, with 9 nucleotides matching TRBD1. This CDR3 is built from 18 residues. Germline-derived CDR1 and CDR2 are LNHNV and YYDKDF (reference sequence). Trimming cost V 3 bases and J 6 bases; bases outside gene matches: 15. The CDR3 reads CATSRPGQGPFVGQPQHF. The CDR3 DNA reads as TGTGCCACCAGCAGGCCGGGACAGGGCCCCTTTGTGGGTCAGCCCCAGCATTTT. Complete variable domain (other parts from reference TRBV15 and TRBJ1-5): DAMVIQNPRYQVTQFGKPVTLSCSQTLNHNVMYWYQQKSSQAPKLLFHYYDKDFNNEADTPDNFQSRRPNTSFCFLDIRSPGLGDTAMYLCATSRPGQGPFVGQPQHFGDGTRLSIL.

V and J are TRBV5-1 and TRBJ1-3, with D tentatively TRBD1 (6 bases). V lost 4 bases to trimming and J lost 4 bases, with 21 bases between them. There are 17 residues in the CDR3. The germline V gene encodes CDR1 SGHRS and CDR2 YFSETQ. CDR3 sequence: CASSPDPQGLTGNTIYF. CDR3 coding DNA: TGCGCCAGCAGCCCCGACCCTCAGGGGTTGACAGGAAACACCATATATTTT.

The chain joins TRBV9 to TRBJ1-1, with D perhaps matching TRBD1 (6 bases). CDR1 and CDR2 (germline): SGDLS, YYNGEE. V lost 4 bases and J lost 0, with 13 bases in between. The CDR3 contains 15 residues. The DNA of the CDR3 is TGTGCCAGCAGCCGCGGACAGTTTATGAACACTGAAGCTTTCTTT. Amino acid sequence: CASSRGQFMNTEAFF.

J is TRBJ2-7 and V is TRBV20-1; D perhaps matches TRBD2 (6 bases). Between the trimmed V and J ends, which lost 6 bases and 7 bases, there was a span of 10 bases. The germline CDR1 and CDR2 sequences are DFQATT and SNEGSKA (reference sequence). This CDR3 spans 10 amino acids. The CDR3 DNA reads as TGCAGTGCGGAGGGGACTGAGCAGTACTTC. Translation: CSAEGTEQYF.

V gene TRBV4-1 combines with J gene TRBJ2-7, with TRBD1 identical over 8 bases. There are 16 residues in the CDR3. V lost 2 bases and J lost 3; bases outside the gene matches: 9. CDR1 MGHRA and CDR2 YSYEKL come from the germline V gene. The CDR3: CASSQSRTGNYYEQYF. As DNA, the CDR3 is TGCGCCAGCAGCCAAAGTAGGACAGGGAACTACTACGAGCAGTACTTC.

The DNA of the CDR3 is TGTGCCAGCAGACCGAACAGCGGTCTGAAGATGTACGAGCAGTACTTC. It translates to CASRPNSGLKMYEQYF. The J gene is TRBJ2-7, the V gene TRBV27, with D perhaps matching TRBD2 (5 bases). The germline CDR1 and CDR2 sequences are MNHEY and SMNVEV (reference sequence). There are 16 residues in the CDR3. Trimming cost V 6 bases and J 4 bases, with 22 bases left between them.